What follows describes a single T cell receptor (beta chain). The data were obtained in a study of T cells expressing NK-cell markers. Reanalyzing the 5' RACE reads, TCRdb keeps one entry per CDR3 protein, without DNA. The sample totals about 430,000 distinct CDR3 sequences; its top ten clones hold over 1.1%. The TCR was taken from a woman in her 50s in good health. Material for sequencing was blood T cells: a sorted CD56 or NKG2C T cell subset, CD4+ or CD8+ T cells, or bulk PBMC T cells (not recorded which).

CDR3 in amino acids: CATSDSDRLEQFF. The chain is built from TRBV24-1 and TRBJ2-1; checking the TCRdb D call of TRBD1 is not possible without DNA. The CDR3 consists of 13 residues. Per the germline V gene, CDR1 is KGHDR and CDR2 is SFDVKD.